This TCR beta chain stems from a study of shared clonotypes between healthy human individuals. General study findings and limits: Clonotypes shared by all four sorted-subset donors had higher generation probabilities than non-shared clonotypes.

TCRdb's copy holds only in-frame clones and misses some; the assay was immunoSEQ multiplex PCR. The repertoire consists of about 2 million clones, with 95% occurring once and the leading ten covering around 0.13%. As for this clone: Antigen: not known.

Between the trimmed V and J ends, which lost 4 bases and 6 bases, there was a span of 10 bases. Looked up from germline, CDR1 is SGHDT and CDR2 is YYEEEE. The CDR3 runs 12 residues. The specimen sequenced was naive CD4+ T cells sorted from blood. Regarding subset: CD45RA+ positively selected. The chain combines TRBV5-6 with TRBJ1-2; no firm D call. The clonotype originates from a man aged 18 to 30 in good health. The CDR3 here is CASSGRKDGYTF. DNA for the CDR3: TGTGCCAGCAGCGGCAGGAAAGATGGCTACACCTTC.